This T cell receptor (beta chain) derives from a study of blood T cell repertoires in COVID-19. As for the study in general: The United States, Italy and Spain were the sources of the acute and convalescent COVID-19 samples.

Trimming pared 0 bases from V and 6 bases from J, leaving 21 bases between. CDR1 and CDR2 (germline): MNHNS, SASEGT. This CDR3 spans 18 amino acids. Assay: immunoSEQ multiplex PCR; the TCRdb copy retains only in-frame clones and omits some. The data contain 150,000 or so clones, around 85% of them seen just once; the ten biggest clones take up about 3%. The clonotype comes from a human donor with acute or convalescent COVID-19. The donor label of this sample is uncertain. The sequenced material came from peripheral blood. V and J are TRBV6-1 and TRBJ1-5; D is unresolved. CDR3 amino acids: CASSEAARPRERFQPQHF. Here the CDR3 DNA reads TGTGCCAGCAGTGAAGCCGCAAGGCCAAGGGAGAGATTTCAGCCCCAGCATTTT.